This TCR beta chain is drawn from a study of blood T cell repertoires in COVID-19. TCRdb keeps only in-frame clones here, not all; method: immunoSEQ multiplex PCR. The sample records about 170,000 clones, roughly 84% being singletons. This clone has a single count. The sample was peripheral blood. This receptor was obtained from a man aged 55 to 69 who had recovered from COVID-19.

The CDR3 coding sequence is TGTGCCAGCAGTGAGAGGTTAGGGCAGGGGGATCAGCCCCAGCATTTT. Protein product: CASSERLGQGDQPQHF. The J gene is TRBJ1-5, the V gene TRBV2; the match to TRBD1 covers 7 bases. CDR3 size: 16 residues. Germline assignment: CDR1 SNHLY and CDR2 FYNNEI. V was clipped by 3 bases and J by 5 bases; unmatched bases: 10.